These T cell receptor beta chains were read from a single sample in a study of shared clonotypes between healthy human individuals. Repertoires were generated with immunoSEQ multiplex PCR, while TCRdb's copy carries only in-frame clones and drops some. The data contain about 1,800,000 clones, roughly 95% of them seen just once; the ten biggest clones take up 1% to 1.5%. Sequenced input: naive CD8+ T cells sorted from blood. The receptors originated from a man younger than 35 in good health. Both conserved end residues are part of each CDR3.

TRBJ2-7 | TRBV6-5 | CASSPVGGGIYEQYF
TRBJ1-3 | TRBV7-2 | CASSPQGNTIYF
TRBJ1-2 | TRBV7-8 | CASSPSAVGMYGYTF
TRBJ1-2 | TRBV6-5 | CASSRMTGFNYGYTF
TRBJ1-5 | TRBV6-6 | CASSYEPGSNQPQHF
TRBJ1-2 | TRBV6-1 | CASSPTGMANYGYTF
TRBJ1-6 | TRBV6-5 | CASSYSEGNSPLHF
TRBJ2-5 | TRBV10-2 | CASSPNREPQETQYF
TRBJ2-7 | TRBV6-6 | CASSEGQLYEQYF
TRBJ1-5 | TRBV7-2 | CASSFFGGPGNQPQHF
TRBJ2-3 | TRBV9 | CASSARDSTDTQYF
TRBJ2-1 | TRBV5-6 | CASSLGEEQFF
TRBJ2-2 | TRBV28 | CASSNGLAGGTNTGELFF
TRBJ2-7 | TRBV11-2 | CASSSAPGWPYEQYF
TRBJ1-6 | TRBV14 | CASSQDLPGGFYNSPLHF
TRBJ1-5 | TRBV25-1 | CASSEFGVNQPQHF
TRBJ1-2 | TRBV4-3 | CASSEGANYGYTF
TRBJ2-7 | TRBV5-1 | CASSLVISGGAYEQYF
TRBJ1-4 | TRBV6-1 | CASSEMASNEKLFF
TRBJ1-1 | TRBV4-1 | CASSQERVNTEAFF
TRBJ2-7 | TRBV14 | CASSHGAGWYEQYF
TRBJ2-5 | TRBV20-1 | CSDGYETQYF
TRBJ2-7 | TRBV29-1 | CSVAGEGYEQYF
TRBJ1-5 | TRBV23-1 | CASSQRRVGGYSNQPQHF
TRBJ2-7 | TRBV5-1 | CASSLAQGTAYEQYF
TRBJ2-1 | TRBV10-1 | CASSGAGGGSYNEQFF
TRBJ1-5 | TRBV2 | CASREQGVGNQPQHF
TRBJ2-1 | TRBV10-3 | CAISEEFWDEQFF
TRBJ2-7 | TRBV29-1 | CSVATVARDRGAYEQYF
TRBJ2-7 | TRBV7-9 | CASSSMTGAYEQYF
TRBJ1-5 | TRBV28 | CASSRQGEVDQPQHF
TRBJ1-6 | TRBV11-2 | CASSLVSVYNSPLHF
TRBJ2-3 | TRBV10-1 | CASSNGRVTDTQYF